The 32 T cell receptor beta chains below all came from one sample that was sequenced in a study of graft-versus-host responses after intestinal transplantation. Profiled with immunoSEQ multiplex PCR; TCRdb holds only in-frame clones, not every one. The sample consists of more than 20,000 clones, 75% to 90% of them appearing once. Sequencing was performed on PBMCs, taken approximately 29 days after intestinal transplant. The origin of the receptors is a human patient who received an intestinal transplant, so some T cells may come from the graft donor.

The chain is built from TRBV5-1 and TRBJ1-2; no reliable D call. Looked up from germline, CDR1 is SGHRS and CDR2 is YFSETQ. Trimming cost V 0 bases and J 4 bases, with 10 bases left between them. The CDR3 is 14 amino acids. The CDR3 loop is CASSLAEGLYGYTF. CDR3 DNA sequence: TGCGCCAGCAGCTTGGCCGAAGGCCTCTATGGCTACACCTTC.

CDR3 residues: CASSFQQGGTDTQYF. The CDR3 DNA reads as TGTGCCAGTAGTTTTCAACAGGGGGGGACAGATACGCAGTATTTT. V gene TRBV19 combines with J gene TRBJ2-3; a possible D gene is TRBD1 (8 bases). Germline CDR1 is LNHDA and CDR2 is SQIVND (reference sequence). The CDR3 length is 15 residues. V dropped 5 bases and J dropped 3 bases, with 15 bases sitting between them.

This chain uses TRBV30 with TRBJ1-2; D remains ambiguous. Germline lookup yields CDR1 GTSNPN and CDR2 SVGIG (reference sequence). The ends were cut back, 7 bases at V and 0 bases at J, with 15 bases in the middle. The length of the CDR3 is 14 residues. The CDR3 protein is CALKHRTSNYGYTF. Here the CDR3 DNA reads TGTGCCTTAAAACACCGCACCTCTAACTATGGCTACACCTTC. The full variable domain, its missing parts supplied by reference TRBV30 and TRBJ1-2, is SQTIHQWPATLVQPVGSPLSLECTVEGTSNPNLYWYRQAAGRGLQLLFYSVGIGQISSEVPQNLSASRPQDRQFILSSKKLLLSDSGFYLCALKHRTSNYGYTFGSGTRLTVV.

The gene calls are TRBV10-3 and TRBJ1-1; no definite D call. V lost 0 bases and J lost 0, with 11 bases in between. Germline values: CDR1 ENHRY, CDR2 SYGVKD. This CDR3 spans 16 amino acids. CDR3 nucleotides: TGTGCCATCAGTGAGTCCGAGACATCCATGAACACTGAAGCTTTCTTT. Translation gives CAISESETSMNTEAFF.

The chain carries TRBV10-2 and TRBJ2-7; no reliable D call. From germline, CDR1 is WSHSY and CDR2 SAAADI. The CDR3 has 12 amino acids. V was shortened by 4 bases and J by 2 bases, with 6 bases between the two germline ends. In DNA form, the CDR3 reads TGCGCCAGCAGTGCCAATCCCTACGAGCAGTACTTC. Its translation: CASSANPYEQYF.

The chain carries TRBV7-2 and TRBJ1-2; 7 bases map to TRBD1. The CDR3 is 13 residues long. V dropped 5 bases and J dropped 2; count of bases not matched to a gene: 2. Per the germline V gene, CDR1 is SGHTA and CDR2 is FQGNSA. CDR3 loop: CASSLGQNYGYTF. CDR3 coding DNA: TGTGCCAGCAGCCTGGGACAGAACTATGGCTACACCTTC.

The chain employs TRBV28 and TRBJ1-5, with no clear D. The CDR3 sequence is 13 residues long. CDR1 and CDR2 from the germline V gene are MDHEN and SYDVKM. V was pared by 3 bases and J by 7 bases, with 10 bases between. The CDR3, as DNA: TGTGCCAGCAGTTTGGAAGGGTACCAGCCCCAGCATTTT. It yields the protein CASSLEGYQPQHF.

The rearrangement links TRBV15 to TRBJ2-2, with 10 bases matching TRBD2. The germline V gene has CDR1 LNHNV and CDR2 YYDKDF (reference sequence). The CDR3 extends over 20 amino acids. V shed 4 bases, J shed 0 bases, and the junction held 14 bases outside the gene matches. The CDR3 DNA reads TGTGCCACCAGCACCGAACGACTAGCGGGCGGACGGACGAACACCGGGGAGCTGTTTTTT. It yields the protein CATSTERLAGGRTNTGELFF.

The genes are TRBV27 and TRBJ2-3, with D unclear. Trimming took off 8 bases at V and 2 bases at J, with 11 bases between the two ends. From germline, CDR1 is MNHEY and CDR2 SMNVEV (reference sequence). The CDR3 runs to 13 residues. CDR3: CASRIPYTDTQYF. As DNA, the CDR3 is TGTGCCAGCCGCATACCCTACACAGATACGCAGTATTTT.

The chain carries TRBV15 and TRBJ1-1; D remains unclear. Trimming pared 3 bases from V and 4 bases from J, leaving 18 bases between. The CDR3 is made up of 16 amino acids. Germline CDR1 reads LNHNV; CDR2 reads YYDKDF (reference sequence). The CDR3 bases are TGTGCCACCAGCAGTGAACCCCCTCGCCATGGCACTGAAGCTTTCTTT. Its protein is CATSSEPPRHGTEAFF.

The chain recombines TRBV28 with TRBJ2-3, with 7 bases aligning to TRBD1. Germline V lookup: CDR1 MDHEN, CDR2 SYDVKM. The V gene end was trimmed by 4 bases and the J gene end by 2 bases; junction bases not matched to a gene: 9. This CDR3 is built from 16 residues. Here the CDR3 DNA reads TGTGCCAGCAGTTATCACAGGGGAGCCAACACAGATACGCAGTATTTT. Encoded protein: CASSYHRGANTDTQYF.

This chain links TRBV28 with TRBJ2-7; D ambiguous. Trimming pared 3 bases from V and 2 bases from J, leaving 8 bases between. The CDR3 totals 13 residues. Germline CDR1 reads MDHEN; CDR2 reads SYDVKM. CDR3 nucleotide sequence: TGTGCCAGCAGTTTCGGCCAACCCTACGAGCAGTACTTC. Residues: CASSFGQPYEQYF.

In this sample, this clone turned up a few times. The J gene is TRBJ2-1, the V gene TRBV7-9; D is unclear. V gave up 2 bases and J gave up 5 bases, with 10 bases separating them. Germline assignment: CDR1 SEHNR and CDR2 FQNEAQ (reference sequence). This CDR3 is 14 amino acids long. This CDR3 reads CASSLQQGHNEQFF. CDR3 nucleotides: TGTGCCAGCAGCTTACAACAAGGGCACAATGAGCAGTTCTTC. The complete variable domain, with remaining parts taken from reference TRBV7-9 and TRBJ2-1, reads DTGVSQNPRHKITKRGQNVTFRCDPISEHNRLYWYRQTLGQGPEFLTYFQNEAQLEKSRLLSDRFSAERPKGSFSTLEIQRTEQGDSAMYLCASSLQQGHNEQFFGPGTRLTVL.

This chain links TRBV7-9 with TRBJ1-2, with a possible D match to TRBD1 (6 bases). This CDR3 has 17 residues. V lost 2 bases and J 4 bases, leaving 20 bases between the germline ends. Germline assignment: CDR1 SEHNR and CDR2 FQNEAQ (reference sequence). CDR3 protein: CASSLYDRPNYLYGYTF. The CDR3 nucleotides are TGTGCCAGCAGCTTATACGACAGGCCCAATTATCTCTATGGCTACACCTTC.

CDR3: CAISATGGGDTQYF. CDR3 DNA sequence: TGTGCCATCAGCGCGACAGGGGGCGGAGATACGCAGTATTTT. V usage is TRBV10-3 and J usage is TRBJ2-3; 10 bases align to TRBD1. This CDR3 is built from 14 residues. V lost 6 bases and J lost 5; bases outside the gene matches: 5. CDR1 is ENHRY, CDR2 SYGVKD, per germline.

This clone appeared a few times. The rearrangement joins TRBV19 to TRBJ1-5; 9 bases map to TRBD1. The V and J ends lost 4 bases and 5 bases, in that order; junction bases with no gene match: 6. The CDR3 is made up of 15 amino acids. In germline, CDR1 is LNHDA, CDR2 SQIVND (reference sequence). Here the CDR3 reads CASSTSGQGDQPQHF. CDR3 bases: TGTGCCAGTAGTACCTCGGGACAGGGAGATCAGCCCCAGCATTTT.

The chain is built from TRBV30 and TRBJ1-6, with a possible D match to TRBD1 (5 bases). This CDR3 contains 14 residues. Germline CDR1 GTSNPN, CDR2 SVGIG (reference sequence). The V gene lost 7 bases and the J gene lost 4 bases, with 14 bases spanning the gap. CDR3 sequence (DNA): TGTGCCTTATCCCTGGGACCGTATAATTCACCCCTCCACTTT. Amino acids: CALSLGPYNSPLHF. Variable domain in full (rest from reference TRBV30 and TRBJ1-6): SQTIHQWPATLVQPVGSPLSLECTVEGTSNPNLYWYRQAAGRGLQLLFYSVGIGQISSEVPQNLSASRPQDRQFILSSKKLLLSDSGFYLCALSLGPYNSPLHFGNGTRLTVT.

The rearrangement uses TRBV9 and TRBJ2-2, with D unresolved. The V gene lost 3 bases and the J gene lost 4 bases, with 1 base spanning the gap. CDR1 is SGDLS, CDR2 YYNGEE, per germline. CDR3 length: 11 residues. CDR3 sequence: CASSGTGELFF. DNA for the CDR3: TGTGCCAGCAGCGGCACCGGGGAGCTGTTTTTT.

This chain connects TRBV7-9 to TRBJ2-7, with D perhaps being TRBD1 or TRBD2 (6 bases each). This CDR3 comprises 18 residues. In germline, CDR1 is SEHNR, CDR2 FQNEAQ (reference sequence). V gave up 2 bases and J gave up 0 bases, with 20 bases separating them. Here the CDR3 DNA reads TGTGCCAGCAGCTTAACTTTAACGGACCCGGGGGCCTCCTACGAGCAGTACTTC. Amino acids: CASSLTLTDPGASYEQYF. The whole variable domain, filled in from reference TRBV7-9 and TRBJ2-7, reads DTGVSQNPRHKITKRGQNVTFRCDPISEHNRLYWYRQTLGQGPEFLTYFQNEAQLEKSRLLSDRFSAERPKGSFSTLEIQRTEQGDSAMYLCASSLTLTDPGASYEQYFGPGTRLTVT.

The chain has TRBV5-1 and TRBJ2-7, with a weak D call TRBD1 (5 bases). Germline CDR1 SGHRS, CDR2 YFSETQ. V was shortened by 4 bases and J by 3 bases, with 14 bases between the two germline ends. CDR3 length: 14 residues. CDR3 nucleotide sequence: TGCGCCAGCAGCACCAGGGCTGAAGACTACGAGCAGTACTTC. This sequence encodes CASSTRAEDYEQYF. Full variable domain (remainder filled in from reference TRBV5-1 and TRBJ2-7): KAGVTQTPRYLIKTRGQQVTLSCSPISGHRSVSWYQQTPGQGLQFLFEYFSETQRNKGNFPGRFSGRQFSNSRSEMNVSTLELGDSALYLCASSTRAEDYEQYFGPGTRLTVT.

This chain uses TRBV5-6 with TRBJ1-2; 8 nucleotides agree with TRBD1. This CDR3 contains 13 residues. Germline CDR1 and CDR2: SGHDT and YYEEEE. The J segment lost 5 bases and the V segment lost 0 bases, leaving 0 bases of the junction unmatched. CDR3 nucleotides: TGTGCCAGCAGCTTGGGGACAGGGTATGGCTACACCTTC. Translated, it gives CASSLGTGYGYTF.

This clone came up once. This sample includes further DNA sequences coding for the same CDR3. The CDR3 protein is CASSVASSGGANTGELFF. For the CDR3, the DNA is TGTGCCAGCAGCGTAGCTTCTAGCGGGGGGGCGAACACCGGGGAGCTGTTTTTT. The genes are TRBV9 and TRBJ2-2, with 12 positions matching TRBD2. This CDR3 region has 18 residues. CDR1 is SGDLS, CDR2 YYNGEE, per germline. V was pared by 0 bases and J by 0 bases, with 3 bases of the junction left unmatched.

The gene calls are TRBV6-1 and TRBJ2-3; D may be TRBD2 (5 bases). V lost 3 bases to trimming and J lost 3 bases, with 13 bases between them. Germline assignment: CDR1 MNHNS and CDR2 SASEGT. CDR3 length: 15 amino acids. CDR3 nucleotide sequence: TGTGCCAGCAGTGAGTCCTACCGAGGGACAGATACGCAGTATTTT. Its protein product is CASSESYRGTDTQYF.

The chain has TRBV28 and TRBJ2-1; D is ambiguous. Trimming left V 2 bases short and J 4 bases short, with 3 bases between. The CDR3 extends over 12 amino acids. CDR1 is MDHEN, CDR2 SYDVKM, per germline. DNA for the CDR3: TGTGCCAGCAGTTTAGGGTACAATGAGCAGTTCTTC. Its translation: CASSLGYNEQFF.

This rearrangement joins TRBV28 to TRBJ1-1; D remains unclear. V gave up 5 bases and J gave up 3 bases, with 13 bases separating them. Germline V CDR1 and CDR2: MDHEN, SYDVKM. This CDR3 is 14 amino acids long. CDR3 in amino acids: CASSPSPSYTEAFF. The CDR3 DNA reads as TGTGCCAGCAGTCCCTCCCCCAGCTACACTGAAGCTTTCTTT.

The chain combines TRBV6-5 with TRBJ1-1; TRBD1 matches at 8 bases. Unmatched junction bases numbered 4, after V lost 5 bases and J lost 5 bases. Germline V CDR1 and CDR2: MNHEY, SVGAGI. The CDR3 totals 13 residues. The CDR3 DNA sequence: TGTGCCAGCAGTGCCCGGACAGGGACTGAAGCTTTCTTT. As protein: CASSARTGTEAFF.

This clone was seen a few times. The genes are TRBV27 and TRBJ2-7; 10 bases line up with TRBD2. CDR1 and CDR2 (germline): MNHEY, SMNVEV (reference sequence). Trimming cost V 8 bases and J 2 bases; bases outside gene matches: 6. CDR3 length: 14 amino acids. The CDR3 loop is CASLSLAGAYEQYF. In DNA form, the CDR3 reads TGTGCCAGCCTGTCCCTAGCGGGGGCCTACGAGCAGTACTTC.

The chain couples TRBV5-6 to TRBJ2-7; TRBD1 agrees at 12 bases. The CDR3 runs 14 residues. V shed 4 bases and J 4 bases; nucleotides not matched to a gene: 3. The V gene's germline CDR1 is SGHDT and CDR2 YYEEEE. The CDR3: CASSAGQGAYEQYF. CDR3 DNA: TGTGCCAGCAGCGCGGGACAGGGGGCGTACGAGCAGTACTTC.

This chain connects TRBV5-5 to TRBJ2-1; 10 nucleotides line up with TRBD2. Trimming cost V 2 bases and J 6 bases; bases outside gene matches: 5. Per germline, CDR1 SGHKS and CDR2 YYEKEE (reference sequence). This CDR3 contains 15 residues. CDR3 nucleotide sequence: TGTGCCAGCAGCTTTTCAAGCGGGAGGGCCAATGAGCAGTTCTTC. Encoded protein: CASSFSSGRANEQFF.

This chain joins TRBV4-1 and TRBJ2-2; no clear D. V lost 3 bases and J 0 bases, leaving 2 bases between the germline ends. The CDR3 runs 13 residues. The germline V gene has CDR1 MGHRA and CDR2 YSYEKL. CDR3 loop: CASSHTNTGELFF. The CDR3 region has the DNA TGCGCCAGCAGCCACACGAACACCGGGGAGCTGTTTTTT.

The genes are TRBV7-6 and TRBJ2-2; D may correspond to TRBD1 or TRBD2 (6 bases each). The CDR3 contains 12 residues. Germline lookup yields CDR1 SGHVS and CDR2 FNYEAQ. V shed 8 bases and J shed 6 bases, with 10 bases lying between them. DNA of the CDR3: TGTGCCAGCTTGGGGGGCCCCGGGGAGCTGTTTTTT. Its protein product is CASLGGPGELFF. Based on the CDR3 plus reference TRBV7-6 and TRBJ2-2, the full variable domain is GAGVSQSPRYKVTKRGQDVALRCDPISGHVSLYWYRQALGQGPEFLTYFNYEAQQDKSGLPNDRFSAERPEGSISTLTIQRTEQRDSAMYRCASLGGPGELFFGEGSRLTVL.

The genes are TRBV5-8 and TRBJ1-5; D might be TRBD1 (6 bases). Trimming removed 0 bases from V and 7 bases from J, with 14 bases in between. Germline V CDR1 and CDR2: SGHTS, YDEGEE. This CDR3 region has 15 residues. In DNA form, the CDR3 reads TGTGCCAGCAGCTTGGGGACTACAGGGAACCAGCCCCAGCATTTT. Its translation is CASSLGTTGNQPQHF.